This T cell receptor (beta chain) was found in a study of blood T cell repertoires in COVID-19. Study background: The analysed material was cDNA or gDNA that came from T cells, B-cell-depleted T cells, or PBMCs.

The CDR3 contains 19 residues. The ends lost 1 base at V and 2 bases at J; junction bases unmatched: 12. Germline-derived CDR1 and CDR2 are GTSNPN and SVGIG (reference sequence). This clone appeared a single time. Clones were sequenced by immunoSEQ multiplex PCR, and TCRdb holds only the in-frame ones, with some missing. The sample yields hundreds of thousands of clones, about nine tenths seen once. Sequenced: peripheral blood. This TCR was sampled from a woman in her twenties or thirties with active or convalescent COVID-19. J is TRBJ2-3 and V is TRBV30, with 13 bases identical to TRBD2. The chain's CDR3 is CAWSDGTSGKWSLTDTQYF. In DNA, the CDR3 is TGTGCCTGGAGTGACGGGACTAGCGGGAAGTGGAGCCTCACAGATACGCAGTATTTT. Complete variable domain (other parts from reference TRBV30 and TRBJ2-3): SQTIHQWPATLVQPVGSPLSLECTVEGTSNPNLYWYRQAAGRGLQLLFYSVGIGQISSEVPQNLSASRPQDRQFILSSKKLLLSDSGFYLCAWSDGTSGKWSLTDTQYFGPGTRLTVL.